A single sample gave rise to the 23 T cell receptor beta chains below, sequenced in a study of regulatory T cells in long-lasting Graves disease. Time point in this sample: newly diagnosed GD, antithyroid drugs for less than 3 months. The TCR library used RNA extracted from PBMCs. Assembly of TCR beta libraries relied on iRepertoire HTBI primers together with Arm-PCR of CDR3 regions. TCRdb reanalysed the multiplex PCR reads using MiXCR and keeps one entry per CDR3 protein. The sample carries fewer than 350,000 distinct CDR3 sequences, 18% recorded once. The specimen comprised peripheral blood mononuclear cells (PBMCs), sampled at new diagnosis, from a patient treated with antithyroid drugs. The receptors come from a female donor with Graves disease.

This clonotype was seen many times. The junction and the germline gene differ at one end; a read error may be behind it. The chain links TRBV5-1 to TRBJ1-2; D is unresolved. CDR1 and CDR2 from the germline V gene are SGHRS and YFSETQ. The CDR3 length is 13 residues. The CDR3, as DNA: TGTGCCAGCAGCTTGGACGGAAACTATGGCTACACCTTC. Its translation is CASSLDGNYGYTF. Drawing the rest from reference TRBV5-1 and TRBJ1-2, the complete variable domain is KAGVTQTPRYLIKTRGQQVTLSCSPISGHRSVSWYQQTPGQGLQFLFEYFSETQRNKGNFPGRFSGRQFSNSRSEMNVSTLELGDSALYLCASSLDGNYGYTFGSGTRLTVV.

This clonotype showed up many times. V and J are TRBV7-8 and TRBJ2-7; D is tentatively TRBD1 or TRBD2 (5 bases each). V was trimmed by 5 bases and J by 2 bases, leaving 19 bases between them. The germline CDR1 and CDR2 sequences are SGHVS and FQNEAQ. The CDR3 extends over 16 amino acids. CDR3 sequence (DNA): TGTGCCAGCAGCCCGCCCGGGGCGTCCCTGGCCTACGAGCAGTACTTC. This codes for CASSPPGASLAYEQYF.

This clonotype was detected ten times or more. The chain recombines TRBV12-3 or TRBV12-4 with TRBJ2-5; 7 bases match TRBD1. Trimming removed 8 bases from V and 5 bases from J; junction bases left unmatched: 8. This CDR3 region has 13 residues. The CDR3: CASRGTARETQYF. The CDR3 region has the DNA TGTGCCAGCCGAGGGACAGCGAGGGAGACCCAGTACTTC.

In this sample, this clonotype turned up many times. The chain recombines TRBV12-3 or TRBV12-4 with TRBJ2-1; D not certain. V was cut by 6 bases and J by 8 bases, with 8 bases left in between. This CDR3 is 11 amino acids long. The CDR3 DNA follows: TGTGCCAGCAGCCAAAACTATGAGCAGTTCTTC. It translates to CASSQNYEQFF.

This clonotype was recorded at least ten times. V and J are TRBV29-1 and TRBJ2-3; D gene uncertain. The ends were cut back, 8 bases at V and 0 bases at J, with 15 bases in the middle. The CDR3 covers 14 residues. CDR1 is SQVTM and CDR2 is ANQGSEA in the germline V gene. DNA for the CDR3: TGCAGCTACCATGATGACTTAAGCACAGATACGCAGTATTTT. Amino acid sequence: CSYHDDLSTDTQYF.

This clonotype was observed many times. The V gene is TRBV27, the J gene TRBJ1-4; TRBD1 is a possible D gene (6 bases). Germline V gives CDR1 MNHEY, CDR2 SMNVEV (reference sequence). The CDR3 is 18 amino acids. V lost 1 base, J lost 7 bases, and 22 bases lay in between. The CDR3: CASSLWAVRGDVGEKLFF. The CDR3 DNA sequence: TGTGCCAGCAGTTTATGGGCCGTTAGGGGGGATGTGGGTGAAAAACTGTTTTTT.

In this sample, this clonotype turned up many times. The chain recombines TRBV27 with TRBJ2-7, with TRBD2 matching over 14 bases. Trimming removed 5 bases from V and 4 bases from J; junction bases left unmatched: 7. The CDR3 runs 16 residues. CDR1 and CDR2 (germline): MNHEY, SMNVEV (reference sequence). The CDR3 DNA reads TGTGCCAGCAGTCCTAGGGGGACTAGCGGGAGTTACGAGCAGTACTTC. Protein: CASSPRGTSGSYEQYF.

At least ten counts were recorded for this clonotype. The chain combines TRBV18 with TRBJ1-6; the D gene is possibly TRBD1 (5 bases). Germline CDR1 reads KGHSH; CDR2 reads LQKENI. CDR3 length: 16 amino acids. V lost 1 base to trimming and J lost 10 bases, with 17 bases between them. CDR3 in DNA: TGTGCCAGCTCACCACAGCCAGGTTCTGGGGACTCACCCCTCCACTTT. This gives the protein CASSPQPGSGDSPLHF.

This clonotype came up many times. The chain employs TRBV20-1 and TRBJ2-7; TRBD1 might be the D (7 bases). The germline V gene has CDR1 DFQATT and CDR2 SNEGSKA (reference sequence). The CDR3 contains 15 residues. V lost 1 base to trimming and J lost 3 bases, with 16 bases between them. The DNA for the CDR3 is TGCAGTGCTAGAGGACAGGGAGGCCGCGGCTACGAGCAGTACTTC. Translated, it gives CSARGQGGRGYEQYF.

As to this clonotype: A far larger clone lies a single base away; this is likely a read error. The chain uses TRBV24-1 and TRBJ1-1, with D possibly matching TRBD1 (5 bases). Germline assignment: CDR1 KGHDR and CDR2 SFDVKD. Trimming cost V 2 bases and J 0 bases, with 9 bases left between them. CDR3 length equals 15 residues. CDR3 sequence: CATSDSWGMNTEAFF. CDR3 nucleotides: TGTGCCACCAGTGATTCATGGGGGATGAACACTGAAGCTTTCTTT.

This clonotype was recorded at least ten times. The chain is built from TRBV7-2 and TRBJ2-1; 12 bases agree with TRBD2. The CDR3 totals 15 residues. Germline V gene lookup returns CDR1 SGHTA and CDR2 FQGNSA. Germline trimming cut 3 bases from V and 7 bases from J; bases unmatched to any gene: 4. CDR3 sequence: CASSLTSGRENEQFF. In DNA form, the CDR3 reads TGTGCCAGCAGCTTGACTAGCGGGAGAGAGAATGAGCAGTTCTTC. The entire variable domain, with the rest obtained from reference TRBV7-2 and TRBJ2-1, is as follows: GAGVSQSPSNKVTEKGKDVELRCDPISGHTALYWYRQSLGQGLEFLIYFQGNSAPDKSGLPSDRFSAERTGGSVSTLTIQRTQQEDSAVYLCASSLTSGRENEQFFGPGTRLTVL.

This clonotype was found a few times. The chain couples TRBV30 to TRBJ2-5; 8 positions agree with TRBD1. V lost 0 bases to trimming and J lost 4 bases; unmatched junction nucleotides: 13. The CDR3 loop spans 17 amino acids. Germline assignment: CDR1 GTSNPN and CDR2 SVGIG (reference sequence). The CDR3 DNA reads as TGTGCCTGGAGTGTTGGGCAGGGGGCGCGGAGGGCAGAGACCCAGTACTTC. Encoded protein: CAWSVGQGARRAETQYF.

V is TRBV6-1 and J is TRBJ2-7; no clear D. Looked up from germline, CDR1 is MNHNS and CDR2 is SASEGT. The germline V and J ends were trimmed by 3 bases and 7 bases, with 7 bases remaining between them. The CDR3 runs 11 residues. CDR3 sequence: CASSEPLEQYF. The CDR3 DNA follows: TGTGCCAGCAGTGAGCCTTTGGAGCAGTACTTC.

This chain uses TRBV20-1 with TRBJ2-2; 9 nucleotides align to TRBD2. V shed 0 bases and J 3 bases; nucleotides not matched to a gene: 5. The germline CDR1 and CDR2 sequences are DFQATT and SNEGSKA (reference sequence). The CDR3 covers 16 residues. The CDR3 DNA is TGCAGTGCTAGAGACTTGACTAGCGGCTACACCGGGGAGCTGTTTTTT. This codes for CSARDLTSGYTGELFF.

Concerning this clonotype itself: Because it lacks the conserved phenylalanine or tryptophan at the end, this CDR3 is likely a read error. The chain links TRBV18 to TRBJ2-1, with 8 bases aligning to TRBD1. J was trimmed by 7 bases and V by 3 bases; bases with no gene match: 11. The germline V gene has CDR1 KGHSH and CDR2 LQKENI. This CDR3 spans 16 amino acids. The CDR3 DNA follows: TGTGCCAGCTCACCCCGGGACAGGCGAATAAGGAATGAGCAGTTCATC. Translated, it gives CASSPRDRRIRNEQFI.

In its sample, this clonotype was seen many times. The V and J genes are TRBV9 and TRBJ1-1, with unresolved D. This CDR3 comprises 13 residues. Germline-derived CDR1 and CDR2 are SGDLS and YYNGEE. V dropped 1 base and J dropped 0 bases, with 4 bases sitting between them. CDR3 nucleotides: TGTGCCAGCAGCGTACAAATGAACACTGAAGCTTTCTTT. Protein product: CASSVQMNTEAFF.

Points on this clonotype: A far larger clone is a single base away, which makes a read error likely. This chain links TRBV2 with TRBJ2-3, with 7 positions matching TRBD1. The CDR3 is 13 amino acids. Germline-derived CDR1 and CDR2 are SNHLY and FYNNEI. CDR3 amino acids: CATSRVGTDTQCF. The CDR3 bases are TGTGCCACCTCCAGGGTCGGGACAGATACGCAGTGTTTT. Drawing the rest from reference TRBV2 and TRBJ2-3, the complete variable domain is EPEVTQTPSHQVTQMGQEVILRCVPISNHLYFYWYRQILGQKVEFLVSFYNNEISEKSEIFDDQFSVERPDGSNFTLKIRSTKLEDSAMYFCATSRVGTDTQCFGPGTRLTVL.

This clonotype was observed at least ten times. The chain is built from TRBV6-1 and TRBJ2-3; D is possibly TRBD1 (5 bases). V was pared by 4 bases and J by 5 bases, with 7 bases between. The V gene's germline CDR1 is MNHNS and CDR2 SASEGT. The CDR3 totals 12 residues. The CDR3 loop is CASSAQGDTQYF. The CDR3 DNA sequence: TGTGCCAGCAGTGCCCAGGGAGATACGCAGTATTTT.

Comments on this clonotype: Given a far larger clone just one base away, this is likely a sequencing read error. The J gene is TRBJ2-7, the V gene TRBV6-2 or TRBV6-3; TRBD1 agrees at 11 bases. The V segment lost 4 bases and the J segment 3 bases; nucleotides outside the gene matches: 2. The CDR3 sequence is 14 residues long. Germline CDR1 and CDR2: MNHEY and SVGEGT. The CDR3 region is CASSSGTGGYEQYF. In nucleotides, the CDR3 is TGTGCCAGCAGTTCCGGGACAGGGGGCTACGAGCAGTACTTC.

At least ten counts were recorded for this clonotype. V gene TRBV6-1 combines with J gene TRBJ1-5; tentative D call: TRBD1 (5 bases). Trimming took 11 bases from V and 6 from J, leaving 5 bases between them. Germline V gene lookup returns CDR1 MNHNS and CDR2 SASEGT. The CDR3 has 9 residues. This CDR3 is CAGGQPQHF. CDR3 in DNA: TGTGCCGGGGGTCAGCCCCAGCATTTT.

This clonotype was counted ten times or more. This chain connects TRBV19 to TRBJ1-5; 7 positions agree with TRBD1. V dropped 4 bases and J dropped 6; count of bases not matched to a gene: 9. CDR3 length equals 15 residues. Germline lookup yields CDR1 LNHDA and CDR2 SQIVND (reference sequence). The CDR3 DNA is TGTGCCAGTAGTAACCGGGACAGACCCTTTCAGCCCCAGCATTTT. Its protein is CASSNRDRPFQPQHF. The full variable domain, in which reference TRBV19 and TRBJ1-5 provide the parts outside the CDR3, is DGGITQSPKYLFRKEGQNVTLSCEQNLNHDAMYWYRQDPGQGLRLIYYSQIVNDFQKGDIAEGYSVSREKKESFPLTVTSAQKNPTAFYLCASSNRDRPFQPQHFGDGTRLSIL.

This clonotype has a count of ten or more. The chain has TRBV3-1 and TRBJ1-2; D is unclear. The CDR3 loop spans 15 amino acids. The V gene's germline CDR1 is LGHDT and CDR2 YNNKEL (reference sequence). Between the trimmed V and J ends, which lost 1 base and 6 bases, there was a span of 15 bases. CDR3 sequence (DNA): TGTGCCAGCAGCCAAGTTCCCCCGCTACCCAATGGCTACACCTTC. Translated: CASSQVPPLPNGYTF.

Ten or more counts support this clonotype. CDR3 in DNA: TGTGCCAGCAGCTTAGGACAGGGGTTTAATGAAAAACTGTTTTTT. Its protein is CASSLGQGFNEKLFF. The chain couples TRBV11-2 to TRBJ1-4; 8 bases match TRBD1. The V segment lost 1 base and the J segment 4 bases; nucleotides outside the gene matches: 2. The CDR3 runs to 15 residues. Germline CDR1 SGHAT, CDR2 FQNNGV.